Presented here are 8 T cell receptor beta chains from one specimen sequenced in a study of spatial heterogeneity in lung cancer. One entry per CDR3 protein results from TCRdb running MiXCR on the 5' RACE reads. The sample consists of under 40,000 distinct CDR3 sequences, roughly 4.9% of them appearing once. The time point is: sample taken at primary tumor resection. Specimen: PBMCs, collected at surgery. These receptors were taken from a female donor with early-stage non-small cell lung cancer.

Remarks on this clonotype: Given a much more abundant clone one base away, this may be a read error. This rearrangement joins TRBV3-1 to TRBJ2-5; 8 nucleotides match TRBD2. Germline V gene sequence: CDR1 LGHDT, CDR2 YNNKEL (reference sequence). This CDR3 has 17 residues. CDR3 coding DNA: TGTACCAGCAGCCAACGCCTGGCGGGGGGCCCTCAAGAGACCCAGTACTTC. Its translation: CTSSQRLAGGPQETQYF.

This clonotype was seen many times. The chain is built from TRBV4-2 and TRBJ2-3, with 10 nucleotides matching TRBD2. V trimming: 1 base; J trimming: 2 bases; junction bases outside the gene matches: 15. The germline V gene has CDR1 LGHNA and CDR2 YNFKEQ. The CDR3 sequence is 20 residues long. CDR3 loop: CASSQASTSGRSSLTDTQYF. DNA of the CDR3: TGTGCCAGCAGCCAAGCCTCGACTAGCGGGCGATCCTCCCTCACAGATACGCAGTATTTT.

Ten or more counts support this clonotype. The gene calls are TRBV7-8 and TRBJ2-1; TRBD2 aligns across 9 bases. The germline CDR1 and CDR2 sequences are SGHVS and FQNEAQ. V was clipped by 1 base and J by 4 bases; unmatched bases: 5. The CDR3 contains 16 residues. The CDR3 nucleotides read TGTGCCAGCAGCTTAGGAGCTAGCGGGGATTACAATGAGCAGTTCTTC. This gives the protein CASSLGASGDYNEQFF.

The chain couples TRBV29-1 to TRBJ2-5, with D possibly matching TRBD2 (6 bases). CDR1 is SQVTM and CDR2 is ANQGSEA in the germline V gene. V lost 7 bases and J lost 5, with 17 bases in between. CDR3 size: 13 residues. CDR3 sequence reads: CSAGGRLPETQYF. DNA for the CDR3: TGCAGCGCCGGGGGACGGCTCCCCGAGACCCAGTACTTC.

This clonotype was counted many times. The rearrangement links TRBV20-1 to TRBJ1-1, with TRBD1 matching over 12 bases. The germline V gene has CDR1 DFQATT and CDR2 SNEGSKA (reference sequence). The ends lost 6 bases at V and 0 bases at J; junction bases unmatched: 17. This CDR3 comprises 19 residues. The CDR3 is CSATLPGQGAFWMNTEAFF. The CDR3 coding sequence is TGCAGTGCCACATTGCCGGGACAGGGGGCATTTTGGATGAACACTGAAGCTTTCTTT.

This clonotype has ten or more counts. The gene calls are TRBV7-9 and TRBJ2-1; D is unresolved. The CDR3 is 18 residues long. Trimming stripped 1 base from V and 6 bases from J, with 22 bases between. In germline, CDR1 is SEHNR, CDR2 FQNEAQ (reference sequence). The CDR3 nucleotides read TGTGCCAGCAGCTTAGTATTAGCTCGATCGCCGATTACCAATGAGCAGTTCTTC. Protein sequence: CASSLVLARSPITNEQFF.

The CDR3 sequence is CASSRLAGGTGDTQYF. In DNA form, the CDR3 reads TGTGCCAGCAGCCGCCTAGCGGGGGGCACGGGAGATACGCAGTATTTT. The chain couples TRBV12-3 or TRBV12-4 to TRBJ2-3, with 11 bases aligning to TRBD2. CDR3 length: 16 residues. Germline trimming cut 6 bases from V and 5 bases from J; bases unmatched to any gene: 10.

This clonotype was seen only a few times. In this CDR3 the conserved last residue, phenylalanine or tryptophan, is missing, so a read error is likely. The chain has TRBV9 and TRBJ1-4; D might be TRBD1 (6 bases). The CDR3 sequence is 16 residues long. With 4 bases removed from V and 8 bases from J, the gap between germline ends came to 21 bases. Germline V CDR1 and CDR2: SGDLS, YYNGEE. CDR3 nucleotide sequence: TGTGCCAGCAGCTACAGGTTATCGGGACACGACGAAAAACTGTTTTCT. Protein sequence: CASSYRLSGHDEKLFS.